A single sample is the source of the 27 T cell receptor beta chains below, sequenced in a study of blood T cell repertoires in COVID-19 (dated by TCRdb to about 2020). Libraries were prepared through the immunoSEQ multiplex PCR assay. Sourced from immuneACCESS, this table was stored by TCRdb with only in-frame sequences that have V and J called. A share of the clones is absent; for the studies checked, an unresolved V gene accounts for under half, and the remainder has no known explanation. The sample table shows about 170,000 clones, and 85% to 90% are seen once. The ten largest clones add up to about a tenth of the sample. The sample taken for sequencing was peripheral blood. These receptors all stem from an older woman with COVID-19, enrolled during active disease.

The chain links TRBV11-3 to TRBJ2-7, with TRBD1 matching over 7 bases. Germline CDR1 and CDR2: SGHNT and YENEEA. The trim removed 5 bases at V and 0 bases at J, leaving 10 bases unmatched. The CDR3 sequence is 16 residues long. The CDR3, as DNA: TGTGCCAGCAGCAAATCACCGGGACAGTTCTCCTACGAGCAGTACTTC. Encoded protein: CASSKSPGQFSYEQYF.

This clone has a single count. The V call is TRBV15, the J call TRBJ1-2; D perhaps matches TRBD1 (5 bases). V was clipped by 2 bases and J by 8 bases, with 12 bases between them. CDR1 is LNHNV, CDR2 YYDKDF, per germline (reference sequence). This CDR3 spans 13 amino acids. DNA for the CDR3: TGTGCCACCAGCAGAACCACAGGTGTCGGCTACACCTTC. It is translated as CATSRTTGVGYTF.

The V gene is TRBV7-2, the J gene TRBJ2-4; D unclear. V shed 5 bases and J shed 2 bases, with 10 bases lying between them. Germline V gives CDR1 SGHTA, CDR2 FQGNSA. CDR3 size: 14 residues. DNA of the CDR3: TGTGCCAGCAGCCTCCGAGCGACCAAAAACATTCAGTACTTC. It translates to CASSLRATKNIQYF. Together with reference TRBV7-2 and TRBJ2-4, the CDR3 gives the full variable domain: GAGVSQSPSNKVTEKGKDVELRCDPISGHTALYWYRQSLGQGLEFLIYFQGNSAPDKSGLPSDRFSAERTGGSVSTLTIQRTQQEDSAVYLCASSLRATKNIQYFGAGTRLSVL.

For the CDR3, the DNA is TGTGCCAGCAGTCAAGGGGTGTCCTACAATGAGCAGTTCTTC. Amino acids: CASSQGVSYNEQFF. The rearrangement joins TRBV6-2 or TRBV6-3 to TRBJ2-1, with D perhaps TRBD1 (5 bases). Deletions cut 5 bases from V and 1 base from J, with 9 bases between. The CDR3 is 14 residues long. CDR1 and CDR2 (germline): MNHEY, SVGEGT.

The chain uses TRBV18 and TRBJ1-5; possible D gene TRBD1, 5 bases. The germline V gene encodes CDR1 KGHSH and CDR2 LQKENI. Trimming removed 5 bases at V and 0 bases at J, with 11 bases between. The CDR3 sequence is 15 residues long. The chain's CDR3 is CASSSLTGSNQPQHF. Written as DNA, the CDR3 is TGTGCCAGCTCATCGCTCACAGGTAGCAATCAGCCCCAGCATTTT.

The gene calls are TRBV19 and TRBJ1-5, with a tentative D call TRBD1 (5 bases). CDR1 is LNHDA, CDR2 SQIVND, per germline (reference sequence). Trimming removed 3 bases at V and 1 base at J, with 7 bases between. The CDR3 extends over 14 amino acids. CDR3 loop: CASSMGGSNQPQHF. Here the CDR3 DNA reads TGTGCCAGTAGTATGGGGGGGAGCAATCAGCCCCAGCATTTT.

The J gene is TRBJ1-1, the V gene TRBV27; maybe TRBD1 (5 bases). CDR3 length: 13 amino acids. Germline V lookup: CDR1 MNHEY, CDR2 SMNVEV (reference sequence). The V end was cut by 4 bases, the J end by 5 bases, with 11 bases between. The CDR3 protein is CASSSGRGTEAFF. CDR3 coding DNA: TGTGCCAGCAGTTCCGGACGGGGGACTGAAGCTTTCTTT.

The sample holds one count of this clone. The chain has TRBV27 and TRBJ2-7, with 9 bases that match TRBD1. This CDR3 is 15 amino acids long. The J segment lost 5 bases and the V segment lost 0 bases, leaving 5 bases of the junction unmatched. Germline CDR1 MNHEY, CDR2 SMNVEV (reference sequence). CDR3 nucleotide sequence: TGTGCCAGCAGTTTATCGGGGACAGGGCCCGACGAGCAGTACTTC. Its protein product is CASSLSGTGPDEQYF.

The J gene is TRBJ2-7, the V gene TRBV5-1; 7 nucleotides align to TRBD1. Germline V CDR1 and CDR2: SGHRS, YFSETQ. CDR3 length equals 14 residues. V shed 4 bases, J shed 0 bases, and the junction held 4 bases outside the gene matches. The CDR3 DNA follows: TGCGCCAGCAGCCGGGGACAGTTCTCCTACGAGCAGTACTTC. This gives the protein CASSRGQFSYEQYF.

The chain combines TRBV10-3 with TRBJ1-3; D is unclear. This CDR3 region has 15 residues. The V gene's germline CDR1 is ENHRY and CDR2 SYGVKD. V lost 3 bases to trimming and J lost 0 bases, with 9 bases between them. The CDR3 protein is CAISDFTTSGNTIYF. For the CDR3, the DNA is TGTGCCATCAGTGACTTTACTACCTCTGGAAACACCATATATTTT.

The chain couples TRBV27 to TRBJ1-2, with 7 bases that match TRBD1. The CDR3 sequence is 14 residues long. The germline gives CDR1 MNHEY, CDR2 SMNVEV (reference sequence). V gave up 4 bases and J gave up 1 base; unmatched junction bases: 3. The CDR3: CASSWDRDNYGYTF. The CDR3 nucleotides read TGTGCCAGCAGTTGGGACAGAGATAACTATGGCTACACCTTC.

The chain combines TRBV20-1 with TRBJ1-1, with unresolved D. This CDR3 has 10 residues. Trimming shortened V by 5 bases and J by 11 bases, and 12 bases separated the two germline ends. Germline V gene data show CDR1 as DFQATT and CDR2 as SNEGSKA (reference sequence). The CDR3 spells CSAYQKLAFF. CDR3 in DNA: TGCAGTGCTTACCAGAAATTGGCTTTCTTT.

The CDR3 sequence is CASSEGLAYTGELFF. CDR3 coding DNA: TGTGCCAGCAGTGAAGGACTAGCCTACACCGGGGAGCTGTTTTTT. V is TRBV25-1 and J is TRBJ2-2; 8 bases map to TRBD2. CDR1 MGHDK and CDR2 SYGVNS come from the germline V gene. The CDR3 covers 15 residues. V lost 2 bases and J lost 3; bases outside the gene matches: 2.

The chain uses TRBV5-1 and TRBJ1-1; possibly TRBD1 for D (5 bases). Germline CDR1 is SGHRS and CDR2 is YFSETQ. The V end was cut by 0 bases, the J end by 1 base, with 10 bases between. The CDR3 is 15 amino acids. The chain's CDR3 is CASSLAWGPNTEAFF. The CDR3 nucleotides are TGCGCCAGCAGCTTGGCCTGGGGCCCGAACACTGAAGCTTTCTTT.

This clone has just one count. This sequence joins TRBV4-1 and TRBJ2-7, with TRBD1 matching over 7 bases. This CDR3 comprises 16 residues. V was clipped by 0 bases and J by 1 base; unmatched bases: 6. CDR1 and CDR2 from the germline V gene are MGHRA and YSYEKL. The CDR3 region is CASSQEGQGVSYEQYF. CDR3 bases: TGCGCCAGCAGCCAAGAGGGGCAGGGGGTATCCTACGAGCAGTACTTC.

The V call is TRBV14, the J call TRBJ2-7; 11 positions agree with TRBD2. This CDR3 is built from 19 residues. Germline V gene sequence: CDR1 SGHDN, CDR2 FVKESK. The V segment lost 3 bases and the J segment 3 bases; nucleotides outside the gene matches: 16. CDR3 sequence (DNA): TGTGCCAGCAGCCAGAACACCGGGACTAGCGGCAGCCAAGGCTACGAGCAGTACTTC. It yields the protein CASSQNTGTSGSQGYEQYF.

V usage is TRBV6-1 and J usage is TRBJ2-1; 10 bases agree with TRBD2. J gave up 5 bases and V 3 bases, and 7 bases lay outside the gene matches. Germline CDR1 is MNHNS and CDR2 is SASEGT. This CDR3 region has 16 residues. Here the CDR3 reads CASSDWTSGDHNEQFF. The CDR3 DNA follows: TGTGCCAGCAGTGATTGGACTAGCGGAGACCACAATGAGCAGTTCTTC.

This chain uses TRBV6-6 with TRBJ1-2; D is unresolved. Germline V gene sequence: CDR1 MNHNY, CDR2 SVGAGI (reference sequence). This CDR3 spans 14 amino acids. The V end was cut by 8 bases, the J end by 6 bases, with 19 bases between. CDR3 nucleotides: TGTGCCAGCGACCCTTTTGGAGTAGCAGATGGCTACACCTTC. This translates into CASDPFGVADGYTF.

This clone appeared a single time. The chain employs TRBV6-5 and TRBJ2-5; TRBD2 matches at 10 bases. V was clipped by 4 bases and J by 5 bases; unmatched bases: 7. Germline loops: CDR1 MNHEY, CDR2 SVGAGI. The length of the CDR3 is 15 residues. The CDR3: CASSSPLAGDETQYF. The CDR3 DNA reads TGTGCCAGCAGTTCCCCTCTAGCGGGAGATGAGACCCAGTACTTC.

The rearrangement uses TRBV9 and TRBJ2-5; D is unresolved. CDR1 and CDR2 from the germline V gene are SGDLS and YYNGEE. The CDR3 length is 13 residues. Trimming pared 0 bases from V and 3 bases from J, leaving 6 bases between. CDR3 sequence (DNA): TGTGCCAGCAGCGTAGGGCTCAAAGAGACCCAGTACTTC. Its translation: CASSVGLKETQYF.

Written as DNA, the CDR3 is TGTGCCAGCAGTGAAGGCGGAGGAGTAAATAGAAGCTACACCTTC. Translating it yields CASSEGGGVNRSYTF. The genes are TRBV2 and TRBJ1-2; no definite D call. The CDR3 has 15 amino acids. V was cut by 1 base and J by 9 bases, with 18 bases left in between. CDR1 and CDR2 from the germline V gene are SNHLY and FYNNEI.

This chain uses TRBV2 with TRBJ2-7; D gene uncertain. The CDR3 is 12 amino acids. Germline V CDR1 and CDR2: SNHLY, FYNNEI. The germline V and J ends were trimmed by 3 bases and 3 bases, with 6 bases remaining between them. Here the CDR3 reads CASSDWSYEQYF. Written as DNA, the CDR3 is TGTGCCAGCAGTGACTGGAGCTACGAGCAGTACTTC.

This chain links TRBV19 with TRBJ2-3; the D gene is possibly TRBD1 (6 bases). The ends were cut back, 2 bases at V and 1 base at J, with 16 bases in the middle. There are 17 residues in the CDR3. CDR1 LNHDA and CDR2 SQIVND come from the germline V gene (reference sequence). The CDR3 protein is CASSINPPGVRTDTQYF. For the CDR3, the DNA is TGTGCCAGTAGTATAAATCCGCCAGGGGTCCGCACAGATACGCAGTATTTT.

In regard to this clone: Additional DNA sequences in this sample encode the identical CDR3. The chain recombines TRBV18 with TRBJ2-3; possible D gene TRBD1, 6 bases. The CDR3 totals 12 residues. In germline, CDR1 is KGHSH, CDR2 LQKENI. V was clipped by 6 bases and J by 6 bases, with 10 bases between them. CDR3 region: CASSPQGDTQYF. CDR3 coding DNA: TGTGCCAGCTCCCCTCAGGGGGATACGCAGTATTTT. Variable domain in full (rest from reference TRBV18 and TRBJ2-3): NAGVMQNPRHLVRRRGQEARLRCSPMKGHSHVYWYRQLPEEGLKFMVYLQKENIIDESGMPKERFSAEFPKEGPSILRIQQVVRGDSAAYFCASSPQGDTQYFGPGTRLTVL.

The chain links TRBV30 to TRBJ2-3; D is perhaps TRBD2 (6 bases). Germline CDR1 and CDR2: GTSNPN and SVGIG (reference sequence). The CDR3 runs 14 residues. Trimming pared 0 bases from V and 2 bases from J, leaving 9 bases between. This CDR3 is CAWSVAGLTDTQYF. DNA for the CDR3: TGTGCCTGGAGTGTGGCGGGGCTCACAGATACGCAGTATTTT.

The V gene is TRBV21-1, the J gene TRBJ1-3; the table names TRBD1, a call not compared with the DNA. TRBV21-1 is shown as a pseudogene. This CDR3 spans 13 amino acids. The CDR3 loop is CASLDREGNTIYF. In nucleotides, the CDR3 is TGTGCCAGTCTTGACAGGGAAGGAAACACCATATATTTT.

This clone was seen a few times. The chain recombines TRBV19 with TRBJ2-2; no reliable D call. CDR1 and CDR2 (germline): LNHDA, SQIVND (reference sequence). V was trimmed by 2 bases and J by 5 bases, leaving 12 bases between them. The CDR3 spans 15 residues. The CDR3 DNA is TGTGCCAGTAGTATAATTCGCGGAAGAACCGGGGAGCTGTTTTTT. This encodes CASSIIRGRTGELFF.